This T cell receptor (beta chain) comes out of a study of blood T cell repertoires in COVID-19. On the study more broadly: Material from acute and convalescent COVID-19 was sourced from the United States, Italy and Spain. In each case, the material was cDNA or gDNA derived from T cells, B-cell-depleted T cells, or PBMCs.

Produced via immunoSEQ multiplex PCR; TCRdb's table is partial and in-frame only. Of fewer than 350,000 clones in the sample, approximately 84% were seen once. The germline V gene encodes CDR1 GTSNPN and CDR2 SVGIG (reference sequence). V lost 0 bases and J 8 bases, leaving 13 bases between the germline ends. The CDR3 totals 14 residues. The V call is TRBV30, the J call TRBJ1-4; D ambiguous. This clonotype was sampled from a woman in her 30s who had recovered from COVID-19. The sequencing sample was made of peripheral blood. CDR3 sequence reads: CAWSVLPLGEKLFF. CDR3 coding DNA: TGTGCCTGGAGTGTACTACCCCTTGGGGAAAAACTGTTTTTT.